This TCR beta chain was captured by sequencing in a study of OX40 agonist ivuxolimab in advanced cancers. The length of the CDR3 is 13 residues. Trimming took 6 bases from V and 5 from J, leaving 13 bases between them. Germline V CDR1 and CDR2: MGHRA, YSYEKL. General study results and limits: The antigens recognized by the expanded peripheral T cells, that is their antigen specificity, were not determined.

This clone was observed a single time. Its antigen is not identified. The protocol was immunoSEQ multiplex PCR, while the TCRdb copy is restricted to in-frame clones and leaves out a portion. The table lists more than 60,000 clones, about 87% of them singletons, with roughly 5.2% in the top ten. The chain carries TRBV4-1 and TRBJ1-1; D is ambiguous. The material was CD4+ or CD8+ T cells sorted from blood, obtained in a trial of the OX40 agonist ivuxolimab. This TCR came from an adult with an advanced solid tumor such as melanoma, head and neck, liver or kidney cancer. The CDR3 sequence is CASRRVGGTEAFF. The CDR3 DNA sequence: TGCGCCAGCAGACGGGTCGGCGGAACTGAAGCTTTCTTT.